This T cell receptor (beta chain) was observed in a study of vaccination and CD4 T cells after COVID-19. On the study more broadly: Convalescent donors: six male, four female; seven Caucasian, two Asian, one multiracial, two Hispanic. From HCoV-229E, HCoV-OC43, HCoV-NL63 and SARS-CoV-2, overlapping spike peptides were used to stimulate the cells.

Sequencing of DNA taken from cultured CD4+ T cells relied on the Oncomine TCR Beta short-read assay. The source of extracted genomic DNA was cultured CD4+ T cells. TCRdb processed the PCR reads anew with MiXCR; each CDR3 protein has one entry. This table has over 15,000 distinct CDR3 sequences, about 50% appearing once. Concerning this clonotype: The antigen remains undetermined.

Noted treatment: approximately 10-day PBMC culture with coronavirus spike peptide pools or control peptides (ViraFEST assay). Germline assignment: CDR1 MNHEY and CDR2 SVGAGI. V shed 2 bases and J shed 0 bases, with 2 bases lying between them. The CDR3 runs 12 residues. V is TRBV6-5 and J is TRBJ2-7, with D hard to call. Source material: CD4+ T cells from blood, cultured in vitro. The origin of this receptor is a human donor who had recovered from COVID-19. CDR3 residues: CASSYNSYEQYF. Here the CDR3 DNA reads TGTGCCAGCAGTTACAACTCCTACGAGCAGTACTTC.